This T cell receptor beta chain was obtained from a study of identical twins (dated by TCRdb to the mid-2010s). The study in broad terms: The study deep-sequenced TCR alpha and beta repertoires from monozygotic twins, unrelated adults of various ages and cord blood to test whether fetal clonotypes persist. To rule out contamination, the twin experiments were replicated at different times with different library preparation protocols. What the research found in general, with its limitations: Because the same donors could not be followed over many years, the conclusions depended on cross-sectional statistical analysis. In beta out-of-frame sequences, excess twin sharing was weaker, because having fewer shared sequences lowered the signal-to-noise ratio. In monozygotic twins, out-of-frame TCR alpha sharing was systematically underestimated by recombination models, although the models agreed with sharing between unrelated individuals. Compared with coincidental sharing between unrelated individuals, out-of-frame TCR alpha sequences shared between twins showed an excess of sequences with low generation probability. Fewer insertions were carried by abundant cord blood beta clonotypes; a weaker similar trend was observed in young adult naive repertoires, while no such trend was observed in memory repertoires. Invariant T cells such as MAIT and iNKT could partly confound zero-insertion analyses, although diverse VJ usage argued against such confounding for most clonotypes.

In the germline V gene (reference sequence), CDR1 corresponds to DFQATT and CDR2 to SNEGSKA. From cysteine to phenylalanine, the CDR3 is 16 amino acids long. The retained sequence is limited to the CDR3, 48 bases, with the frame set at the first base. V ends up 5 bases short and J 2 bases short, with an unmatched junction base count of 8. Only a few counts were recorded for this clonotype. Which antigen it targets is not known. The input lacks base qualities; no much larger clone sits a single base away. The method was 5' RACE. These reads were obtained on an Illumina HiSeq 2000. Template switching added a universal primer binding site, and the final cDNA carried a unique molecular identifier that allowed TCR cDNA molecules to be counted accurately. First-strand cDNA for TCR alpha and beta chains was synthesized from specific primers in the conserved constant-segment region. Each cDNA library was double barcoded, with a SMART-Mk sample barcode plus Illumina barcodes, to control for contamination. TruSeq adapter sequences along with Illumina sample barcodes were introduced in two successive PCR steps. The TCR alpha and beta cDNA libraries were sequenced on the Illumina HiSeq platform using custom primers. As for the authors' bioinformatics: MiGEC was used to process raw reads and extract unique molecular identifiers, and MiXCR was used to find CDR3 positions. Recombination models were inferred per individual with the repgenHMM and IGoR tools using an EM algorithm. The tcR package in R was used for shared clonotype analysis, with sharing normalized by the product of cloneset sizes. To study raw recombination without the effects of thymic and clonal selection, out-of-frame nonproductive sequences were analyzed. TCRdb applied fastp at Q25 and MiXCR to the public reads, then kept only in-frame beta chains. Rows are unified per CDR3 protein, each entry keeping the most common DNA and genes. TCRdb's processing, not the study's, gives the V and J calls here. The sample has fewer than 250,000 distinct CDR3 sequences on record, about 7.3% of them singletons. The top ten clones comprise roughly 3.6% of the sample.

Every donor in the study was a healthy Caucasian. Three pairs of female monozygotic twins, all aged roughly 18 to 29 years, made up the twin cohort. Miltenyi CD45RO+ enrichment and human naive T-cell isolation kits were used to isolate memory (CD45RO+) and naive T cells from PBMC. The same specimen was also included in a second study, on yellow fever vaccine responses in identical twins. Per that second paper: The authors reported that the T cell response to vaccination in identical twins appeared partly convergent and partly personalized. The study precisely tracked vaccine-responding T cell clones in identical twins.

The specimen was memory (CD45RO+) T cells sorted from blood. The cell subset or site label on this specimen signifies: CD45RO+ enriched T cells. The chain is encoded by TRBV20-1 joined to TRBJ2-5; 13 junctional bases match TRBD2. The TCR sequence derives from a woman younger than 30 in good health. The CDR3 here reads CSALRLAGGFQETQYF. The nucleotide sequence reads as follows: TGCAGTGCTCTGAGACTAGCGGGGGGATTTCAAGAGACCCAGTACTTC.